The TCR beta chain under discussion was sequenced for a study of Ad26.COV2.S vaccination and SARS-CoV-2 variants. Study details: The donor was enrolled in the Ad26.COV2.S arm of the COV1001 trial.

Treatment reported: some 19 received Ad26.COV2.S at low or high dose, single or two shots; 5 received placebo; per-sample allocation not given. Samples came from day 63 after the first vaccine or placebo injection. Only in-frame clones appear in the TCRdb table, and some are missing; sequencing was by immunoSEQ multiplex PCR. The sample yields about 320,000 clones, around 81% seen once. V dropped 2 bases and J dropped 2; count of bases not matched to a gene: 2. The CDR3 runs 15 residues. Germline V gives CDR1 SGHTA, CDR2 FQGTGA. As concerns this clone: The antigen remains unidentified.

Points from the study as a whole: The TCR breadth and depth analyses may have produced an underestimate of total T cell responses.

The chain couples TRBV7-3 to TRBJ1-5; 8 bases are shared with TRBD1. This sequence originates from a person between 18 and 65 years old who received the Ad26.COV2.S COVID-19 vaccine or a placebo. The material was peripheral blood, obtained in a trial of Ad26.COV2.S vaccine versus placebo. The CDR3 DNA is TGTGCCAGCAGCTTAGCAGGGGGCGGCAATCAGCCCCAGCATTTT. Translating gives CASSLAGGGNQPQHF.